This TCR beta chain was obtained from a study of cytomegalovirus exposure and HLA in healthy donors. Study-level information: From HLA-typed donors, an early data release held roughly 80 million unique TCRs. Study-wide points: Available immune exposure information covered CMV serostatus only. In a later analysis, donors in an Asian-associated ancestry cluster reportedly had fewer N-insertions in productive TCRs than the cohort mean.

As regards this clone: Its antigen is unidentified.

Per the germline V gene, CDR1 is SGHDT and CDR2 is YYEEEE. V shed 2 bases and J shed 4 bases, with 10 bases lying between them. The CDR3 spans 13 residues. The PCR made use of 60 Vbeta and 13 Jbeta primers. As originally analysed: In a later analysis, 75 million to 85 million unique TCR beta chains included roughly 11 million shared by two or more donors. The protocol was immunoSEQ multiplex PCR, while the TCRdb copy is restricted to in-frame clones and leaves out a portion. V, J and clone size reflect that table, while D and trimming were determined from the DNA. The repertoire has 150,000 to 200,000 clones, approximately 71% of them found once; the top ten carry less than 1.5%.

Sequenced sample: PBMCs. The V call is TRBV5-6, the J call TRBJ2-7; possibly TRBD2 for D (5 bases). This receptor was identified in a middle-aged man in good health and CMV-seronegative. CDR3 nucleotide sequence: TGTGCCAGCAGCTTCCGCCCGGGGTACGAGCAGTACTTC. Residues: CASSFRPGYEQYF.